These 3 T cell receptor beta chains were all obtained from the same sample, sequenced in a study of identifying expanded T cells in peripheral blood. Profiled with immunoSEQ multiplex PCR; TCRdb holds only in-frame clones, not every one. The sample has fewer than 130,000 clones, roughly 90% seen once; the top ten hold around 17%. Sample: blood. These TCRs come from a person aged 18 to 75 in good health.

The rearrangement links TRBV11-2 to TRBJ1-1; D uncertain. The length of the CDR3 is 13 residues. CDR1 is SGHAT, CDR2 FQNNGV, per germline. V lost 1 base to trimming and J lost 0 bases, with 3 bases between them. CDR3 sequence: CASSLGVNTEAFF. The CDR3 nucleotides read TGTGCCAGCAGCTTAGGAGTGAACACTGAAGCTTTCTTT.

The chain carries TRBV7-2 and TRBJ1-2; 7 bases align to TRBD1. Germline CDR1 SGHTA, CDR2 FQGNSA. This CDR3 region has 12 residues. Losses at the gene ends were 4 bases for V and 7 bases for J; bases not matched to a gene: 3. Written as DNA, the CDR3 is TGTGCCAGCAGCTGGACAGGCAGTGGCTACACCTTC. The encoded protein is CASSWTGSGYTF.

V is TRBV20-1 and J is TRBJ2-7; D possibly corresponds to TRBD1 (6 bases). Trimming left V 3 bases short and J 9 bases short, with 12 bases between. This CDR3 spans 11 amino acids. Germline V gene data show CDR1 as DFQATT and CDR2 as SNEGSKA (reference sequence). The CDR3 DNA sequence: TGCAGTGCTAGCTCGACAGGCGTGCAGTACTTC. This sequence encodes CSASSTGVQYF.